This is a list of T cell receptor beta chains from one sample in a study of cytomegalovirus exposure and HLA in healthy donors. Only in-frame clones appear in the TCRdb table, and some are missing; sequencing was by immunoSEQ multiplex PCR. The sample lists about 130,000 clones; approximately 75% were seen once. The specimen was PBMCs. The receptors originated from a woman aged 45 to 65 in good health and CMV-seronegative. Each CDR3 is given with its conserved first and last residue. A D gene is named only where the DNA matches it firmly. Clone size is stated in some rows and not others, as once, few, many or a class when expanded.

abundance,v_gene,j_gene,d_gene,CDR3nt,CDR3aa
few,TRBV19,TRBJ1-2,NA,TGTGCCAGTAGTAGTGGAGGGTATGGCTACACCTTC,CASSSGGYGYTF
NA,TRBV5-4,TRBJ2-1,TRBD2,TGTGCCACTTATCCCGGAAGCGGGGGGTACAATGAGCAGTTCTTC,CATYPGSGGYNEQFF
NA,TRBV5-1,TRBJ2-3,TRBD1,TGCGCCAGCAGCACTGGGGACAGTATAGTGACAGATACGCAGTATTTT,CASSTGDSIVTDTQYF
few,TRBV6-6,TRBJ1-2,NA,TGTGCCAGCAGTCTCAACGAGTATGGCTACACCTTC,CASSLNEYGYTF
few,TRBV6-4,TRBJ2-1,TRBD2,TGTGCCAGCAGTGATTTCGCGGGAGGGACGAATGAGCAGTTCTTC,CASSDFAGGTNEQFF
NA,TRBV5-4,TRBJ2-1,TRBD2,TGTGCCAGCAGCTCGGGACTAGCACGGACTATAGATGAGCAGTTCTTC,CASSSGLARTIDEQFF
NA,TRBV10-3,TRBJ2-5,NA,TGTGCCATCAGGGGGGCAGGGGAACAAGAGACCCAGTACTTC,CAIRGAGEQETQYF
NA,TRBV28,TRBJ1-2,TRBD1,TGTGCCAGCAGTTTTAACAGGGGGTATGGCTACACCTTC,CASSFNRGYGYTF
NA,TRBV6-4,TRBJ2-1,NA,TGTGCCAGCAGTCCAGTCCCAGGGTCTGGCAATGAGCAGTTCTTC,CASSPVPGSGNEQFF
NA,TRBV10-3,TRBJ2-1,TRBD2,TGTGCCATCAGTGAGTCAGGAGGGACTAGCGGGTTTTCCTACAATGAGCAGTTCTTC,CAISESGGTSGFSYNEQFF
NA,TRBV4-1,TRBJ1-2,NA,TGCGCCAGCAGCCAAGAACCCGGGGTCTGGGATGGCTACACCTTC,CASSQEPGVWDGYTF
NA,TRBV7-9,TRBJ1-4,TRBD1,TGTGCCAGCAGCTTATCGACAGGGGAAAATGAAAAACTGTTTTTT,CASSLSTGENEKLFF
NA,TRBV28,TRBJ2-7,TRBD2,TGTGCCAGCAGTTCGCTATCTAGCGGGGACTTTTACGAGCAGTACTTC,CASSSLSSGDFYEQYF
NA,TRBV7-3,TRBJ2-3,NA,TGTGCCAGCAGCTTACCGGGCGGGATCACAGATACGCAGTATTTT,CASSLPGGITDTQYF
NA,TRBV7-2,TRBJ2-5,NA,TGTGCCAGCAGCTTAGGGCGGACTCCCGAGAAGGCCCAGTACTTC,CASSLGRTPEKAQYF
NA,TRBV19,TRBJ1-5,NA,TGTGCCAGTAGTTTCCGGGACACCGATCAGCCCCAGCATTTT,CASSFRDTDQPQHF
once,TRBV28,TRBJ1-1,TRBD1,TGTGCCAGCAGTTCGATCGACAGGGATGTGGCTGAAGCTTTCTTT,CASSSIDRDVAEAFF
NA,TRBV6-5,TRBJ2-2,TRBD1,TGTGCCAGCAGCAATGACAGGGTTACAACCGGGGAGCTGTTTTTT,CASSNDRVTTGELFF
NA,TRBV7-2,TRBJ2-3,TRBD1,TGTGCCAGCAGCTCAAAGACAGGGTCCGATACGCAGTATTTT,CASSSKTGSDTQYF
NA,TRBV30,TRBJ2-7,NA,TGTGCCTGGAGTGTACTTATGGGACTGAGCTACGAGCAGTACTTC,CAWSVLMGLSYEQYF
few,TRBV7-9,TRBJ2-5,TRBD2,TGTTCCAGCAGCTCGACTAGCGGGAGTCTCCGAGTAGAGTGGGAGACCCAGTACTTC,CSSSSTSGSLRVEWETQYF
NA,TRBV2,TRBJ2-3,TRBD2,TGTGCCAGCAGCCCGGGACTAGCGGGACCCCGAGATACGCAGTATTTT,CASSPGLAGPRDTQYF
NA,TRBV6-1,TRBJ1-2,NA,TGTGCCAGCAGTCTACAGGGCAACTATGGCTACACCTTC,CASSLQGNYGYTF
once,TRBV28,TRBJ2-3,TRBD2,TGTGCCAGCAGTCCCCCGGGACTAACAGATACGCAGTATTTT,CASSPPGLTDTQYF
NA,TRBV9,TRBJ2-1,NA,TGTGCCAGCAGCTCCCTGGACGGGAGCTCCTACAATGAGCAGTTCTTC,CASSSLDGSSYNEQFF
NA,TRBV7-9,TRBJ2-6,NA,TGTGCCAGCAGCGAAACCAGACACTCTGGGGCCAACGTCCTGACTTTC,CASSETRHSGANVLTF
NA,TRBV21-1,TRBJ1-2,NA,TGTGCCAGCACAGGGACAGGGTTTGGCTACACCTTC,CASTGTGFGYTF
NA,TRBV7-6,TRBJ2-2,TRBD1,TGTGCCAGCAGCTCCCCCTGGACAGGGTTCGGGGAGCTGTTTTTT,CASSSPWTGFGELFF
few,TRBV18,TRBJ1-3,TRBD1,TGTGCCAGCTCACCGGGACAGCTCTACTCTGGAAACACCATATATTTT,CASSPGQLYSGNTIYF
NA,TRBV4-2,TRBJ1-1,NA,TGTGCCAGCAGCACCGGGGGTACTGAAGCTTTCTTT,CASSTGGTEAFF
once,TRBV27,TRBJ2-1,TRBD2,TGTGCCAGCACCCTGGGACTAGCGGGCAATGAGCAGTTCTTC,CASTLGLAGNEQFF
NA,TRBV19,TRBJ2-1,NA,TGTGCCAGTAATCAGGGGCCTAGCTCCTACAATGAGCAGTTCTTC,CASNQGPSSYNEQFF
NA,TRBV9,TRBJ2-1,TRBD2,TGTGCCAGCAGCACCGGACTAGCGGTACACAATGAGCAGTTCTTC,CASSTGLAVHNEQFF
NA,TRBV18,TRBJ1-6,NA,TGTGCCAGCTCACCAGGGTTCCAGGAAAATTCACCCCTCCACTTT,CASSPGFQENSPLHF
NA,TRBV5-1,TRBJ1-4,TRBD1,TGCGCCAGCAGCTTGGAGCAGGTTGGGACAGGGGAAAAACTGTTTTTT,CASSLEQVGTGEKLFF
NA,TRBV28,TRBJ2-7,TRBD2,TGTGCCAGCAGTTTTGGACTAGCGGACTACGAGCAGTACTTC,CASSFGLADYEQYF
NA,TRBV30,TRBJ2-1,TRBD2,TGTGCCTGGAGTGCGGGCGGGAGGGCCGGGAGTCAGCAGTTCTTC,CAWSAGGRAGSQQFF